The 18 T cell receptor beta chains listed next were all sequenced from one sample in a study of blood T cell repertoires in COVID-19 (dated by TCRdb to about 2020). Library generation was performed with the immunoSEQ multiplex PCR assay. TCRdb limited this immuneACCESS table to in-frame rearrangements with V and J called. A share of clones is missing; checked studies link under half to unresolved V genes, and the rest is unexplained. The sample records about 150,000 clones, roughly 72% of which are singletons. Less than 4.5% of the sample belongs to the ten largest clones. The sequenced material came from peripheral blood. The receptors shown here come from a woman older than 75 with acute or convalescent COVID-19.

The chain has TRBV3-1 (or the pseudogene TRBV3-2) and TRBJ1-4, with 10 bases identical to TRBD1. This CDR3 spans 14 amino acids. CDR1 is LGHDT, CDR2 YNNKEL, per germline (reference sequence). J was trimmed by 8 bases and V by 4 bases; bases with no gene match: 4. The CDR3 DNA sequence: TGTGCCAGCAGCCGGACAGGGGGAATCGAAAAACTGTTTTTT. Its protein is CASSRTGGIEKLFF.

This clone was observed a few times. The chain carries TRBV25-1 and TRBJ2-5; TRBD1 might be the D (6 bases). This CDR3 region has 15 residues. Trimming cost V 7 bases and J 2 bases, with 17 bases left between them. Per germline, CDR1 MGHDK and CDR2 SYGVNS. CDR3 in amino acids: CASMAWTESQETQYF. Here the CDR3 DNA reads TGTGCCAGCATGGCCTGGACAGAGTCGCAAGAGACCCAGTACTTC.

The chain links TRBV14 to TRBJ1-6; D is undetermined. Between the trimmed V and J ends, which lost 4 bases and 6 bases, there was a span of 7 bases. The germline V gene has CDR1 SGHDN and CDR2 FVKESK. The CDR3 is 13 amino acids. The CDR3, as DNA: TGTGCCAGCAGCCTGGCGGGTAATTCACCCCTCCACTTT. It is translated as CASSLAGNSPLHF.

V usage is TRBV7-3 and J usage is TRBJ1-2; D may be TRBD1 (6 bases). Germline values: CDR1 SGHTA, CDR2 FQGTGA. Trimming took 4 bases from V and 2 from J, leaving 14 bases between them. The CDR3 is 15 amino acids. CDR3 loop: CASSSGTTSNYGYTF. DNA of the CDR3: TGTGCCAGCAGCTCCGGGACAACTTCCAACTATGGCTACACCTTC.

The CDR3 DNA reads TGCGCCAGCAGCCCCGGGAGCCAAGAGACCCAGTACTTC. Translation gives CASSPGSQETQYF. V usage is TRBV5-1 and J usage is TRBJ2-5, with D perhaps matching TRBD2 (6 bases). The germline V gene encodes CDR1 SGHRS and CDR2 YFSETQ. This CDR3 region has 13 residues. V lost 4 bases and J 1 base, leaving 8 bases between the germline ends.

The chain recombines TRBV2 with TRBJ2-7; TRBD1 is a possible D gene (6 bases). CDR1 and CDR2 from the germline V gene are SNHLY and FYNNEI. V was cut by 6 bases and J by 3 bases, with 12 bases left in between. The CDR3 has 13 residues. The CDR3 DNA reads TGTGCCAGCAGGTCAGGGGCCGGCTACGAGCAGTACTTC. Its translation is CASRSGAGYEQYF. Full variable domain (outside the CDR3, taken from reference TRBV2 and TRBJ2-7): EPEVTQTPSHQVTQMGQEVILRCVPISNHLYFYWYRQILGQKVEFLVSFYNNEISEKSEIFDDQFSVERPDGSNFTLKIRSTKLEDSAMYFCASRSGAGYEQYFGPGTRLTVT.

The rearrangement uses TRBV19 and TRBJ2-5; D perhaps matches TRBD2 (6 bases). The CDR3 consists of 14 residues. Germline V lookup: CDR1 LNHDA, CDR2 SQIVND (reference sequence). Trimming removed 3 bases from V and 4 bases from J, with 12 bases in between. Here the CDR3 reads CASSIRGWGETQYF. The CDR3 bases are TGTGCCAGTAGTATCCGGGGGTGGGGAGAGACCCAGTACTTC.

This clone showed up just once. The DNA for the CDR3 is TGCAGCGTTGAAGACAGGAGGGGCGAGCAGTACTTC. Translating gives CSVEDRRGEQYF. The chain combines TRBV29-1 with TRBJ2-7; a weak D match, TRBD2 (6 bases). This CDR3 has 12 amino acids. Germline lookup yields CDR1 SQVTM and CDR2 ANQGSEA. The V end was cut by 0 bases, the J end by 6 bases, with 9 bases between.

The chain uses TRBV19 and TRBJ1-4; TRBD1 aligns across 8 bases. Germline V gene sequence: CDR1 LNHDA, CDR2 SQIVND (reference sequence). This CDR3 has 13 amino acids. J gave up 8 bases and V 6 bases, and 5 bases lay outside the gene matches. CDR3 in amino acids: CASSETGEEKLFF. DNA for the CDR3: TGTGCCAGTAGCGAGACAGGGGAAGAAAAACTGTTTTTT. Based on the CDR3 plus reference TRBV19 and TRBJ1-4, the full variable domain is DGGITQSPKYLFRKEGQNVTLSCEQNLNHDAMYWYRQDPGQGLRLIYYSQIVNDFQKGDIAEGYSVSREKKESFPLTVTSAQKNPTAFYLCASSETGEEKLFFGSGTQLSVL.

This clone occurred once. J is TRBJ1-3 and V is TRBV5-1; a weak D match, TRBD1 (6 bases). This CDR3 is built from 19 residues. V lost 2 bases to trimming and J lost 0 bases, with 21 bases between them. Germline assignment: CDR1 SGHRS and CDR2 YFSETQ. The CDR3 nucleotides are TGCGCCAGCAGCTTTGGGGGACCGACAGGCACTCACTCTGGAAACACCATATATTTT. Amino acid sequence: CASSFGGPTGTHSGNTIYF.

The gene calls are TRBV7-2 and TRBJ1-2, with TRBD1 matching 8 bases. From germline, CDR1 is SGHTA and CDR2 FQGNSA. V shed 5 bases and J 8 bases; nucleotides not matched to a gene: 7. This CDR3 has 13 amino acids. The CDR3 DNA is TGTGCCAGCAGCCGGGGACAGGTGGGCGGCTACACCTTC. As protein: CASSRGQVGGYTF.

The chain combines TRBV5-5 with TRBJ2-3, with D possibly being TRBD2 (5 bases). The CDR3 contains 16 residues. The germline V and J ends were trimmed by 6 bases and 0 bases, with 17 bases remaining between them. CDR1 is SGHKS and CDR2 is YYEKEE in the germline V gene (reference sequence). This CDR3 is CASTRGIASSTDTQYF. In DNA form, the CDR3 reads TGTGCCAGCACCCGAGGGATTGCTTCTAGCACAGATACGCAGTATTTT.

The genes are TRBV30 and TRBJ1-6; D is ambiguous. The germline CDR1 and CDR2 sequences are GTSNPN and SVGIG (reference sequence). The CDR3 spans 15 residues. The germline V and J ends were trimmed by 3 bases and 0 bases, with 9 bases remaining between them. CDR3 nucleotide sequence: TGTGCCTGGAGAGTGCAGAACTCCTATAATTCACCCCTCCACTTT. Translation: CAWRVQNSYNSPLHF.

The chain is built from TRBV6-2 or TRBV6-3 and TRBJ1-2, with D perhaps TRBD1 (6 bases). The CDR3 spans 17 residues. Germline values: CDR1 MNHEY, CDR2 SVGEGT. V lost 0 bases and J 3 bases, leaving 17 bases between the germline ends. CDR3 protein: CASSYSSQGIPDYGYTF. The CDR3 DNA follows: TGTGCCAGCAGTTACTCAAGCCAGGGGATCCCGGACTATGGCTACACCTTC.

The chain recombines TRBV9 with TRBJ2-7; D is unclear. Germline V gene lookup returns CDR1 SGDLS and CDR2 YYNGEE. The ends were cut back, 0 bases at V and 2 bases at J, with 9 bases in the middle. This CDR3 has 14 amino acids. The CDR3 region has the DNA TGTGCCAGCAGCGTAGGAGGCAGCACCTACGAGCAGTACTTC. Amino acids: CASSVGGSTYEQYF. Full variable domain (outside the CDR3, taken from reference TRBV9 and TRBJ2-7): DSGVTQTPKHLITATGQRVTLRCSPRSGDLSVYWYQQSLDQGLQFLIQYYNGEERAKGNILERFSAQQFPDLHSELNLSSLELGDSALYFCASSVGGSTYEQYFGPGTRLTVT.

This rearrangement joins TRBV18 to TRBJ2-3; D uncertain. CDR1 is KGHSH and CDR2 is LQKENI in the germline V gene. V lost 3 bases and J 5 bases, leaving 6 bases between the germline ends. The CDR3 sequence is 12 residues long. The CDR3: CASSPNRDTQYF. For the CDR3, the DNA is TGTGCCAGCTCACCTAATAGAGATACGCAGTATTTT.

This chain joins TRBV2 and TRBJ2-2; no firm D call. This CDR3 has 11 residues. The V end lost 8 bases, the J end lost 5 bases, and 6 bases lay between the germline ends. The V gene's germline CDR1 is SNHLY and CDR2 FYNNEI. CDR3 protein: CASAVTGELFF. CDR3 DNA sequence: TGTGCCAGCGCGGTAACCGGGGAGCTGTTTTTT.

This sequence joins TRBV5-6 and TRBJ1-2; D may be TRBD1 (6 bases). Germline CDR1 SGHDT, CDR2 YYEEEE. The CDR3 consists of 14 residues. V lost 4 bases to trimming and J lost 12 bases, with 22 bases between them. Here the CDR3 reads CASSPRQPGAGDTF. As DNA, the CDR3 is TGTGCCAGCAGCCCGAGGCAGCCAGGGGCGGGTGACACCTTC.